The 14 T cell receptor beta chains reported below all come from one sample, sequenced in a study of blood T cell repertoires in COVID-19. Here immunoSEQ multiplex PCR was the method, and the copy in TCRdb shows in-frame clones only, minus some. There are around 200,000 clones in the sample; around 86% occur only once, and about 4% lies in the top ten. The sequenced sample consisted of PBMCs or T cells enriched from blood (not recorded which). The receptors were gathered from a woman aged 40 to 50 with acute COVID-19.

This clone was recorded a few times. The chain is built from TRBV18 and TRBJ1-1; D is possibly TRBD1 (5 bases). Trimming left V 3 bases short and J 1 base short, with 6 bases between. Germline CDR1 is KGHSH and CDR2 is LQKENI. CDR3 length: 13 residues. CDR3 in DNA: TGTGCCAGCTCACCGGGGGGGAACACTGAAGCTTTCTTT. It codes for CASSPGGNTEAFF. Using reference TRBV18 and TRBJ1-1 for the parts outside the CDR3, the full variable domain is NAGVMQNPRHLVRRRGQEARLRCSPMKGHSHVYWYRQLPEEGLKFMVYLQKENIIDESGMPKERFSAEFPKEGPSILRIQQVVRGDSAAYFCASSPGGNTEAFFGQGTRLTVV.

The chain links TRBV5-5 to TRBJ2-7; D possibly corresponds to TRBD1 (6 bases). With 4 bases removed from V and 0 bases from J, the gap between germline ends came to 11 bases. The CDR3 totals 14 residues. Germline V gene data show CDR1 as SGHKS and CDR2 as YYEKEE (reference sequence). CDR3 sequence (DNA): TGTGCCAGCAGCGGTACGGACAGCTCCTACGAGCAGTACTTC. It encodes CASSGTDSSYEQYF.

This clone was seen a handful of times. This chain links TRBV3-1 (or the pseudogene TRBV3-2) with TRBJ2-3; possibly TRBD1 for D (6 bases). The CDR3 is made up of 15 amino acids. V was cut by 0 bases and J by 14 bases, with 21 bases left in between. The germline V gene encodes CDR1 LGHDT and CDR2 YNNKEL (reference sequence). The CDR3 sequence: CASSQEFAMAGESYF. Here the CDR3 DNA reads TGTGCCAGCAGCCAAGAATTTGCTATGGCAGGGGAATCGTATTTT.

The chain combines TRBV5-4 with TRBJ1-1; D unclear. The CDR3 length is 16 residues. V was pared by 4 bases and J by 1 base, with 17 bases between. Germline CDR1 SGHNT, CDR2 YYREEE (reference sequence). The CDR3 loop is CASSNRHVERNTEAFF. The CDR3 DNA follows: TGTGCCAGCAGCAACCGACACGTCGAAAGGAACACTGAAGCTTTCTTT.

The chain is built from TRBV6-5 and TRBJ1-4, with D possibly TRBD1 on 6 matching bases. This CDR3 is 14 amino acids long. The V and J ends lost 7 bases and 6 bases respectively, with 15 bases between them. Per the germline V gene, CDR1 is MNHEY and CDR2 is SVGAGI. CDR3 in amino acids: CASKRNRADEKLFF. The CDR3 DNA follows: TGTGCCAGCAAAAGGAACAGGGCGGATGAAAAACTGTTTTTT.

The rearrangement joins TRBV7-2 to TRBJ1-6; D unresolved. This CDR3 region has 16 residues. V lost 5 bases, J lost 7 bases, and 18 bases lay in between. Germline values: CDR1 SGHTA, CDR2 FQGNSA. The CDR3: CASSRSGGRINSPLHF. CDR3 in DNA: TGTGCCAGCAGCAGATCCGGAGGCAGGATAAATTCACCCCTCCACTTT.

The V and J genes are TRBV5-4 and TRBJ2-2; D is undetermined. The length of the CDR3 is 15 residues. Per the germline V gene, CDR1 is SGHNT and CDR2 is YYREEE (reference sequence). V gave up 4 bases and J gave up 4 bases, with 14 bases separating them. The CDR3 is CASSRKTGATGELFF. Here the CDR3 DNA reads TGTGCCAGCAGCCGCAAAACGGGTGCCACCGGGGAGCTGTTTTTT.

The chain employs TRBV9 and TRBJ1-6, with D hard to call. Germline V gene sequence: CDR1 SGDLS, CDR2 YYNGEE. Trimming stripped 4 bases from V and 6 bases from J, with 14 bases between. This CDR3 has 15 residues. The CDR3 coding sequence is TGTGCCAGCAGCCCCCTGGCGGGAAGTAATTCACCCCTCCACTTT. It translates to CASSPLAGSNSPLHF.

The chain uses TRBV19 and TRBJ1-1; TRBD1 agrees at 8 bases. The V gene end was trimmed by 7 bases and the J gene end by 5 bases; junction bases not matched to a gene: 15. Per the germline V gene, CDR1 is LNHDA and CDR2 is SQIVND (reference sequence). The length of the CDR3 is 16 residues. CDR3 bases: TGTGCCAGTACCGATGGGTCCAGGGGGCTGAGGACTGAAGCTTTCTTT. Translation: CASTDGSRGLRTEAFF.

The CDR3 loop is CASSLDGTKGDGYTF. The CDR3, as DNA: TGCGCCAGCAGCTTGGACGGGACAAAAGGGGATGGCTACACCTTC. The chain links TRBV5-1 to TRBJ1-2; perhaps TRBD1 as D (6 bases). V was pared by 0 bases and J by 6 bases, with 15 bases between. This CDR3 region has 15 residues. The germline CDR1 and CDR2 sequences are SGHRS and YFSETQ.

The CDR3 sequence: CASSYGGGTYNSPLHF. CDR3 nucleotide sequence: TGTGCCAGCAGTTACGGGGGGGGGACCTATAATTCACCCCTCCACTTT. V gene TRBV6-5 combines with J gene TRBJ1-6, with D maybe TRBD1 (5 bases). CDR1 is MNHEY, CDR2 SVGAGI, per germline. This CDR3 spans 16 amino acids. The V and J ends lost 2 bases and 2 bases respectively, with 10 bases between them.

The chain employs TRBV2 and TRBJ2-7; TRBD2 is a possible D gene (6 bases). V lost 9 bases to trimming and J lost 5 bases, with 11 bases between them. Germline V CDR1 and CDR2: SNHLY, FYNNEI. The length of the CDR3 is 11 residues. The CDR3 region is CARGGRDEQYF. CDR3 nucleotides: TGTGCCAGGGGGGGAAGGGACGAGCAGTACTTC.

This clone has more than one count but fewer than ten. The genes are TRBV6-4 and TRBJ2-4; the match to TRBD2 covers 10 bases. Germline CDR1 MRHNA, CDR2 SNTAGT. CDR3 size: 14 residues. Trimming took 3 bases from V and 6 from J; bases not matched to a gene: 2. Here the CDR3 reads CASSELAGGNIQYF. The CDR3 region has the DNA TGTGCCAGCAGTGAATTAGCGGGGGGAAACATTCAGTACTTC.

Written as DNA, the CDR3 is TGTGCCAGCAGACGTTGGGCAGGACTGAATTCACCCCTCCACTTT. Translated, it gives CASRRWAGLNSPLHF. This chain uses TRBV27 with TRBJ1-6, with D uncertain. The CDR3 spans 15 residues. The germline V gene has CDR1 MNHEY and CDR2 SMNVEV (reference sequence). Trimming shortened V by 6 bases and J by 7 bases, and 16 bases separated the two germline ends.